This is a list of T cell receptor beta chains from one sample in a study of T cells in Graves' hyperthyroidism and ophthalmopathy. Via MiXCR, TCRdb re-called the multiplex PCR reads, giving one row per CDR3 protein. The data contain about 130,000 distinct CDR3 sequences, approximately 20% of them singletons. Source material: blood. The receptors shown here come from a woman aged 45 to 65 with Graves' hyperthyroidism that later progressed to Graves' ophthalmopathy. Each CDR3 is given with its conserved first and last residue. Fields, in order: D gene, J gene, V gene, CDR3 protein. The D gene is left open where the match is weak.

>.|TRBJ2-7|TRBV20-1
CSARKGVRGYEQYF
>TRBD2|TRBJ2-1|TRBV29-1
CSVLTSGMNEQFF
>TRBD1|TRBJ1-1|TRBV19
CASSIRGTGGLNTEAFF
>.|TRBJ1-6|TRBV7-2
CASSFSAGPLHF
>.|TRBJ2-7|TRBV10-2
CANRSTACLLYEQYF
>.|TRBJ1-4|TRBV30
CALSSRRTNEKLFF
>.|TRBJ2-3|TRBV2
CASSFSVRTDTQYF
>.|TRBJ2-5|TRBV4-1
CASSPLRGSPRPYF
>.|TRBJ1-1|TRBV20-1
CSAFGSQGTEAFF
>.|TRBJ2-5|TRBV4-1
CASSQEEDRRGTQYF
>TRBD1|TRBJ1-1|TRBV7-2
CASSRQGGNTEAFF
>.|TRBJ2-7|TRBV28
CASTRPGKLYEQYF
>TRBD1|TRBJ2-7|TRBV2
CASREGTGTGQYF
>TRBD2|TRBJ2-7|TRBV29-1
CSVALGLAGGSSYEQYF
>.|TRBJ1-6|TRBV6-1
CASSPGVESPLHF
>.|TRBJ2-7|TRBV5-1
CASSLGPGRGSYEQYF
>TRBD1|TRBJ2-7|TRBV6-2/TRBV6-3
CASSGPGQAYEQYF
>.|TRBJ1-6|TRBV28
CASSFGGGISPLHF
>.|TRBJ2-5|TRBV5-8
CASRPDLNPFQETQYF
>TRBD2|TRBJ2-1|TRBV28
CASTSGGIVGEQFF
>TRBD1|TRBJ1-1|TRBV20-1
CSATARGQAFF
>.|TRBJ1-1|TRBV29-1
CSVDGALNTEAFF
>.|TRBJ1-2|TRBV5-1
CASSLTGQRNYGYTF
>TRBD1|TRBJ1-2|TRBV6-1
CASSAYGTGAYGYTF
>TRBD1|TRBJ1-1|TRBV2
CASSETGYGEAFF